Listed below are T cell receptor beta chains from one sample, sequenced in a study of blood T cell repertoires in COVID-19. The table came from immunoSEQ multiplex PCR; TCRdb's copy has only in-frame clones and leaves some out. The table records about 200,000 clones, just over 85% of them present only once. Material for sequencing was peripheral blood. Every receptor here comes from a man aged 50 or older with acute or convalescent COVID-19. Each CDR3 is given with its conserved first and last residue. D genes are given only for firm matches. Rows may omit the clone size; those that give it use once, few, many or a size class.

TRBJ2-7,.,TRBD2,TRBV6-1,TGTGCCAGCAGTGAAGCAACTAGCGGGTTCTACGAGCAGTACTTC,CASSEATSGFYEQYF
TRBJ1-2,.,.,TRBV2,TGTGCCAGCAGACGCCGGGACACCTATGGCTACACCTTC,CASRRRDTYGYTF
TRBJ1-5,.,.,TRBV6-1,TGTGCCAGCAGTGACATACAGGGAAATAGCAATCAGCCCCAGCATTTT,CASSDIQGNSNQPQHF
TRBJ1-1,.,TRBD1,TRBV6-2/TRBV6-3,TGTGCCAGCAGTGACAGGGGGCGGAACACTGAAGCTTTCTTT,CASSDRGRNTEAFF
TRBJ1-4,once,.,TRBV15,TGTGCCACCAGCAGAGAGACAGGAAGGGAAAAACTGTTTTTT,CATSRETGREKLFF
TRBJ2-2,many,.,TRBV18,TGTGCCAGCTCACCTTGGGAGACCGGGGAGCTGTTTTTT,CASSPWETGELFF
TRBJ1-1,once,TRBD1,TRBV6-6,TGTGCCAGCAGTCAACAGGGGGCTAAGGCTGAAGCTTTCTTT,CASSQQGAKAEAFF
TRBJ1-3,once,.,TRBV7-6,TGTGCCAGCAGCCCGAATCCCGGACAGCAGAAATCTGGAAACACCATATATTTT,CASSPNPGQQKSGNTIYF
TRBJ2-7,.,.,TRBV9,TGTGCCAGCAGCGTAGGTAAATTTACCTACGAGCAGTACTTC,CASSVGKFTYEQYF
TRBJ2-2,.,TRBD1,TRBV10-1,TGCGCCAGCAGTGAGTGGACAGGGTCCCCCGGGGAGCTGTTTTTT,CASSEWTGSPGELFF
TRBJ2-3,.,TRBD2,TRBV6-1,TGTGCCAGCAGTGGCTTAACTAGCGGGGGGACAGATACGCAGTATTTT,CASSGLTSGGTDTQYF
TRBJ1-3,.,.,TRBV10-2,TGCGCCAGCAGTGAGTCGGGGGGTATTGGAAACACCATATATTTT,CASSESGGIGNTIYF
TRBJ1-2,.,.,TRBV29-1,TGCAGCGGCGGGAGCGGGGGGAGATCGGGTGCGCGCACCTTC,CSGGSGGRSGARTF
TRBJ1-2,.,.,TRBV5-5,TGTGCCAGCAGCTTGGCACTAACTCTAGCTAACTATGGCTACACCTTC,CASSLALTLANYGYTF
TRBJ1-1,.,.,TRBV19,TGTGCCAGTAGTAGGAGGGCAGCTGAAGCTTTCTTT,CASSRRAAEAFF
TRBJ2-7,.,TRBD1,TRBV28,TGTGCCAGTGGACAGGGGACCTACGAGCAGTACTTC,CASGQGTYEQYF
TRBJ2-7,.,.,TRBV2,TGTGCCAGCAACCCGACGGGAACCTACGAGCAGTACTTC,CASNPTGTYEQYF
TRBJ2-5,once,.,TRBV11-3,TGTGCCAGCAGCAAGACAGGGAGGGAGACCCAGTACTTC,CASSKTGRETQYF
TRBJ2-2,.,TRBD2,TRBV18,TGTGCCAGCTCCCTGTCGGGGGGGTTGAACACCGGGGAGCTGTTTTTT,CASSLSGGLNTGELFF
TRBJ2-3,.,TRBD1,TRBV5-1,TGCGCCAGCAGCTCGGGGCAGGGGGCATTGGATACGCAGTATTTT,CASSSGQGALDTQYF
TRBJ2-2,.,TRBD1,TRBV27,TGTGCCAGCAGGCGGCCGGGACAGGGTGTCGGGGAGCTGTTTTTT,CASRRPGQGVGELFF
TRBJ2-4,.,TRBD2,TRBV3-1/TRBV3-2,TGTGCCAGCAGCCAAAGACTAGCGGGCGAATTGCATTACTTC,CASSQRLAGELHYF
TRBJ1-1,.,TRBD1,TRBV12-3/TRBV12-4,TGTGCCAGCAGGAGACAGGGGGCCCCTGAAGCTTTCTTT,CASRRQGAPEAFF
TRBJ1-2,few,TRBD1,TRBV27,TGTGCCAGCAGTCCCCCCGGACAGGACGTTGGCTACACCTTC,CASSPPGQDVGYTF
TRBJ2-2,.,.,TRBV2,TGTGCCAGCAGGGGGACACAAACCGGGGAGCTGTTTTTT,CASRGTQTGELFF
TRBJ1-2,.,.,TRBV7-2,TGTGCCAGCAGCTTAGGACACGAGGGCTACACCTTC,CASSLGHEGYTF
TRBJ1-5,.,TRBD1,TRBV7-9,TGTGCCAGCAGCAAAGGGACAGGGGGAAGCAATCAGCCCCAGCATTTT,CASSKGTGGSNQPQHF
TRBJ1-2,.,.,TRBV14,TGTGCCAGCAGCCTAACGACCAGGCCAGTAGATGGGTACACCTTC,CASSLTTRPVDGYTF
TRBJ1-5,.,.,TRBV6-4,TGTGCCAGCAGTTTAGAAAGCAATCAGCCCCAGCATTTT,CASSLESNQPQHF
TRBJ1-1,.,.,TRBV2,TGTGCCAGCAGTGAAGCGGACAGTTTGACGAACACTGAAGCTTTCTTT,CASSEADSLTNTEAFF
TRBJ1-6,.,TRBD1,TRBV5-1,TGCGCCAGCAGCTCCGCGTCAGGGGGAAATTCACCCCTCCACTTT,CASSSASGGNSPLHF
TRBJ2-5,.,.,TRBV18,TGTGCCAGCTCACCAGCTGCAGGGAACCAAGAGACCCAGTACTTC,CASSPAAGNQETQYF
TRBJ1-2,.,.,TRBV9,TGTGCCAGCAGCCCTTCAAGTCGGTTGAACTATGGCTACACCTTC,CASSPSSRLNYGYTF
TRBJ2-1,.,TRBD2,TRBV5-4,TGTGCCAGCAGCCCCGGGGGGACTAGCGGGGGTACCAATGAGCAGTTCTTC,CASSPGGTSGGTNEQFF
TRBJ1-4,once,.,TRBV5-1,TGCGCCAGCAGCTCTCGGGTAGCCGATAATGAAAAACTGTTTTTT,CASSSRVADNEKLFF
TRBJ1-5,few,.,TRBV19,TGTGCCAGTCGCCAGGGAAATACTAATCAGCCCCAGCATTTT,CASRQGNTNQPQHF
TRBJ1-1,few,TRBD1,TRBV18,TGTGCCAGCTCCCCGGACAGGCTCACTGAAGCTTTCTTT,CASSPDRLTEAFF
TRBJ2-7,.,.,TRBV29-1,TGCAGCGTTGAGGTCCAAGGGGGTTTAAGCTCCTACGAGCAGTACTTC,CSVEVQGGLSSYEQYF
TRBJ1-6,few,.,TRBV2,TGTGCCAGCAGTGAGGTCATCAGCTCCTATAATTCACCCCTCCACTTT,CASSEVISSYNSPLHF
TRBJ1-4,.,.,TRBV18,TGTGCCAGCTCACCACAGGAGAAGGCAACTAATGAAAAACTGTTTTTT,CASSPQEKATNEKLFF
TRBJ2-3,.,TRBD1,TRBV5-1,TGCGCCAGCAGCAAACGGACAGGGACGAGCACAGATACGCAGTATTTT,CASSKRTGTSTDTQYF
TRBJ1-5,.,.,TRBV30,TGTGCCTGGAGTTCACGGGGGGATCAGCCCCAGCATTTT,CAWSSRGDQPQHF
TRBJ2-1,.,TRBD1,TRBV5-4,TGTGCCAGCAGCTGGGACAGCCCGTCCTACAATGAGCAGTTCTTC,CASSWDSPSYNEQFF
TRBJ1-6,.,TRBD1,TRBV5-1,TGCGCCAGCAGCACACAGGGGGGCTTCGGTTCACCCCTCCACTTT,CASSTQGGFGSPLHF
TRBJ2-3,.,.,TRBV6-5,TGTGCCAGCAGTTACTCCCGGACTTCCCTCGGAGATACGCAGTATTTT,CASSYSRTSLGDTQYF
TRBJ2-6,once,.,TRBV6-5,TGTGCCAGCAGTTACGGGGGCTCCGGGGCCAACGTCCTGACTTTC,CASSYGGSGANVLTF